A single count supports the clone carrying this T cell receptor beta chain. The data are from a study of CD8 T cells in Susac syndrome. From germline, CDR1 is SGHNT and CDR2 YYREEE (reference sequence). The CDR3 totals 14 residues. V shed 4 bases and J shed 2 bases, with 13 bases lying between them. FACS was used to enrich TEMRA cells, whereas the CD8+ and CD4+ T cells were obtained by negative isolation. After extraction with the RNeasy kit, 0.5 to 1 ug of the RNA was reverse transcribed using random hexamers. The authors amplified TCR beta CDR3 across 54 Vbeta and 13 Jbeta using immunoSEQ multiplex PCR. Using its own MiXCR run on the immunoSEQ multiplex PCR reads, TCRdb lists one record per CDR3 protein. The data contain roughly 200,000 distinct CDR3 sequences, 90% to 95% of them seen just once; the ten biggest clones take up about 0.094%.

The sample taken for sequencing was CD4+ T cells from PBMCs. The sequence derives from a human donor in good health. J is TRBJ2-7 and V is TRBV5-4; no clear D gene. The CDR3 reads CASSPVYSTYEQYF. In DNA, the CDR3 is TGTGCCAGCAGCCCGGTATACAGCACCTACGAGCAGTACTTC.